Below are 22 T cell receptor beta chains sequenced from a single sample in a study of blood T cell repertoires in COVID-19. The protocol was immunoSEQ multiplex PCR, while the TCRdb copy is restricted to in-frame clones and leaves out a portion. The sample lists a few hundred thousand clones, approximately 89% occurring once. The sample consisted of peripheral blood. The origin of the receptors is a woman in her forties or fifties with acute or convalescent COVID-19.

V is TRBV19 and J is TRBJ2-1; tentative D call: TRBD2 (5 bases). The germline gives CDR1 LNHDA, CDR2 SQIVND (reference sequence). Trimming took 4 bases from V and 6 from J, leaving 10 bases between them. This CDR3 contains 13 residues. The DNA of the CDR3 is TGTGCCAGTAGTAAGGACTCGTCCAATGAGCAGTTCTTC. This encodes CASSKDSSNEQFF.

The gene calls are TRBV6-5 and TRBJ2-7; tentatively, D is TRBD1 (5 bases). Germline V gene data show CDR1 as MNHEY and CDR2 as SVGAGI. The CDR3 contains 13 residues. Trimming took off 6 bases at V and 6 bases at J, with 15 bases between the two ends. The CDR3 nucleotides are TGTGCCAGCAGGGACGACAGAGGCGGCGAGCAGTACTTC. It translates to CASRDDRGGEQYF.

The chain couples TRBV30 to TRBJ1-1; no clear D. Trimming pared 5 bases from V and 11 bases from J, leaving 15 bases between. Looked up from germline, CDR1 is GTSNPN and CDR2 is SVGIG (reference sequence). The CDR3 is 11 residues long. CDR3 nucleotide sequence: TGTGCCTGGTTCCCCCCAAGGCGGGCTTTCTTT. Translated, it gives CAWFPPRRAFF.

The CDR3, as DNA: TGTGCCAGCAGTTTAGGGGGGAGAGGTGGAAACACCATATATTTT. It codes for CASSLGGRGGNTIYF. This rearrangement joins TRBV28 to TRBJ1-3, with D perhaps TRBD1 (5 bases). The CDR3 runs to 15 residues. From germline, CDR1 is MDHEN and CDR2 SYDVKM. The V end was cut by 2 bases, the J end by 3 bases, with 11 bases between.

V gene TRBV25-1 combines with J gene TRBJ1-1; D is ambiguous. The V and J ends lost 2 bases and 8 bases respectively, with 15 bases between them. The CDR3 covers 14 residues. CDR1 is MGHDK and CDR2 is SYGVNS in the germline V gene. The CDR3 loop reads CASSEGHASMEAFF. The CDR3 DNA reads as TGTGCCAGCAGTGAAGGGCACGCTTCTATGGAAGCTTTCTTT.

The chain links TRBV10-3 to TRBJ1-1; maybe TRBD1 (5 bases). The germline V gene encodes CDR1 ENHRY and CDR2 SYGVKD. Trimming shortened V by 6 bases and J by 6 bases, and 14 bases separated the two germline ends. CDR3 length equals 13 residues. CDR3 protein: CAIRELQDSEAFF. The CDR3 DNA reads as TGTGCCATCAGGGAACTACAGGATTCTGAAGCTTTCTTT.

The rearrangement uses TRBV25-1 and TRBJ1-5; the match to TRBD1 covers 7 bases. The V gene end was trimmed by 4 bases and the J gene end by 0 bases; junction bases not matched to a gene: 3. In germline, CDR1 is MGHDK, CDR2 SYGVNS. This CDR3 is built from 15 residues. The CDR3 sequence is CASSVGTDSNQPQHF. The CDR3 DNA sequence: TGTGCCAGCAGTGTCGGGACAGATAGCAATCAGCCCCAGCATTTT.

The rearrangement links TRBV6-5 to TRBJ1-3, with TRBD1 matching 10 bases. The CDR3 runs 15 residues. Germline assignment: CDR1 MNHEY and CDR2 SVGAGI. The V and J ends lost 5 bases and 4 bases, in that order; junction bases with no gene match: 5. The CDR3 reads CASSPRTGGGNTIYF. In DNA, the CDR3 is TGTGCCAGCAGTCCTCGGACAGGGGGAGGAAACACCATATATTTT.

The chain combines TRBV7-3 with TRBJ2-1; the match to TRBD2 covers 7 bases. Germline CDR1 SGHTA, CDR2 FQGTGA. The CDR3 has 14 residues. Trimming at V came to 2 bases and at J to 5 bases, leaving 3 bases not matched to a gene. In DNA, the CDR3 is TGTGCCAGCAGCTTAGCGGGAGCAAACAATGAGCAGTTCTTC. Protein sequence: CASSLAGANNEQFF.

The rearrangement uses TRBV7-9 and TRBJ1-4; perhaps TRBD1 as D (6 bases). Germline V CDR1 and CDR2: SEHNR, FQNEAQ (reference sequence). Trimming pared 4 bases from V and 5 bases from J, leaving 14 bases between. The CDR3 extends over 15 amino acids. The CDR3 bases are TGTGCCAGCAGCTACGCGGGTAGGGGGAATGAAAAACTGTTTTTT. It yields the protein CASSYAGRGNEKLFF.

The chain joins TRBV18 to TRBJ2-7; TRBD1 matches at 10 bases. Germline CDR1 KGHSH, CDR2 LQKENI. The CDR3 spans 14 residues. V lost 3 bases and J lost 6; bases outside the gene matches: 5. The CDR3 here is CASSPGTGVREQYF. The CDR3 DNA sequence: TGTGCCAGCTCACCTGGGACAGGGGTTCGCGAGCAGTACTTC. The whole variable domain, remainder taken from reference TRBV18 and TRBJ2-7, is NAGVMQNPRHLVRRRGQEARLRCSPMKGHSHVYWYRQLPEEGLKFMVYLQKENIIDESGMPKERFSAEFPKEGPSILRIQQVVRGDSAAYFCASSPGTGVREQYFGPGTRLTVT.

About this clone: In the same sample, other DNA sequences code for this CDR3. The rearrangement uses TRBV9 and TRBJ2-7; 10 bases agree with TRBD2. J gave up 3 bases and V 0 bases, and 3 bases lay outside the gene matches. The CDR3 sequence is 15 residues long. Germline V CDR1 and CDR2: SGDLS, YYNGEE. The CDR3 is CASSVGASGSYEQYF. Here the CDR3 DNA reads TGTGCCAGCAGCGTAGGGGCTAGCGGGAGCTACGAGCAGTACTTC.

V and J are TRBV27 and TRBJ1-2; 8 nucleotides line up with TRBD1. Losses at the gene ends were 6 bases for V and 8 bases for J; bases not matched to a gene: 20. The CDR3 loop spans 17 amino acids. Per the germline V gene, CDR1 is MNHEY and CDR2 is SMNVEV (reference sequence). The CDR3 DNA is TGTGCCAGCAGCCTCCTACCGCTTGGGACAGGTATTAGGGGCTACACCTTC. Protein: CASSLLPLGTGIRGYTF.

The V and J genes are TRBV6-5 and TRBJ2-3; 9 bases align to TRBD2. CDR3 size: 16 residues. Per germline, CDR1 MNHEY and CDR2 SVGAGI. Trimming took 2 bases from V and 7 from J; bases not matched to a gene: 10. In DNA form, the CDR3 reads TGTGCCAGCAGTTACACGACGGCTAGCGGGACGAATACGCAGTATTTT. Protein sequence: CASSYTTASGTNTQYF.

V is TRBV30 and J is TRBJ1-1, with TRBD1 matching 7 bases. The CDR3 has 13 residues. The germline V gene has CDR1 GTSNPN and CDR2 SVGIG (reference sequence). Germline trimming cut 1 base from V and 3 bases from J; bases unmatched to any gene: 2. CDR3 sequence: CAWSGQGDTEAFF. DNA of the CDR3: TGTGCCTGGAGTGGCCAGGGGGACACTGAAGCTTTCTTT.

The rearrangement uses TRBV19 and TRBJ1-3; D perhaps matches TRBD1 (5 bases). V lost 5 bases to trimming and J lost 8 bases, with 7 bases between them. Germline values: CDR1 LNHDA, CDR2 SQIVND (reference sequence). There are 11 residues in the CDR3. CDR3 nucleotides: TGTGCCAGTAGTCCGGGGGACACCATATATTTT. It encodes CASSPGDTIYF.

The chain joins TRBV7-9 to TRBJ1-4; D ambiguous. This CDR3 comprises 15 residues. Germline CDR1 reads SEHNR; CDR2 reads FQNEAQ (reference sequence). Trimming pared 1 base from V and 3 bases from J, leaving 9 bases between. CDR3 in amino acids: CASSLVQVPNEKLFF. Written as DNA, the CDR3 is TGTGCCAGCAGCTTAGTGCAGGTCCCTAATGAAAAACTGTTTTTT.

The chain employs TRBV18 and TRBJ1-1, with D possibly TRBD1 on 5 matching bases. The CDR3 has 13 amino acids. V was cut by 2 bases and J by 5 bases, with 9 bases left in between. Germline V gene lookup returns CDR1 KGHSH and CDR2 LQKENI. As DNA, the CDR3 is TGTGCCAGCTCACCAGGGGGGATGACTGAAGCTTTCTTT. This sequence encodes CASSPGGMTEAFF.

This clone has a single count. This chain connects TRBV28 to TRBJ1-5; no clear D gene. CDR3 length: 17 amino acids. The germline gives CDR1 MDHEN, CDR2 SYDVKM. The ends were cut back, 5 bases at V and 4 bases at J, with 21 bases in the middle. The CDR3 nucleotides are TGTGCCAGCAGTGGGCCGACCGTTTTTTTTAGTAATCAGCCCCAGCATTTT. This gives the protein CASSGPTVFFSNQPQHF.

The chain joins TRBV18 to TRBJ1-1, with 12 bases lining up with TRBD1. Germline lookup yields CDR1 KGHSH and CDR2 LQKENI. Trimming cost V 2 bases and J 1 base; bases outside gene matches: 11. The CDR3 length is 19 residues. Here the CDR3 reads CASSPVPGQGAKKNTEAFF. CDR3 in DNA: TGTGCCAGCTCACCAGTACCGGGACAGGGGGCTAAAAAGAACACTGAAGCTTTCTTT.

The V and J genes are TRBV5-4 and TRBJ1-1, with 7 bases identical to TRBD1. Trimming took 3 bases from V and 0 from J; bases not matched to a gene: 5. Germline lookup yields CDR1 SGHNT and CDR2 YYREEE (reference sequence). The CDR3 is 15 residues long. DNA for the CDR3: TGTGCCAGCAGCTCCCTCGGACAGGTGAACACTGAAGCTTTCTTT. Amino acid sequence: CASSSLGQVNTEAFF.

The rearrangement joins TRBV19 to TRBJ1-5, with 9 nucleotides matching TRBD1. CDR3 length: 15 amino acids. V dropped 5 bases and J dropped 4; count of bases not matched to a gene: 6. Germline V gene sequence: CDR1 LNHDA, CDR2 SQIVND (reference sequence). CDR3: CASSPGQGRNQPQHF. CDR3 in DNA: TGTGCCAGTAGTCCCGGACAGGGGAGGAATCAGCCCCAGCATTTT.